These 13 T cell receptor beta chains originate from one sample sequenced in a study of vaccination and CD4 T cells after COVID-19. Treatment in this sample: approximately nine-day PBMC culture with coronavirus spike peptide pools or control peptides (ViraFEST assay). Antigen specificity for these receptors is unknown. Cultured CD4+ T cells had their DNA profiled by the Oncomine TCR Beta short-read assay. TCRdb processed the PCR reads anew with MiXCR; each CDR3 protein has one entry. This sample has 9,000 to 15,000 distinct CDR3 sequences, with 55% to 75% found just once. The specimen sequenced was CD4+ T cells from blood, cultured in vitro. Every receptor here comes from a human donor who had recovered from COVID-19.

This chain links TRBV20-1 with TRBJ1-2; 10 nucleotides align to TRBD1. The CDR3 runs 12 residues. Germline loops: CDR1 DFQATT, CDR2 SNEGSKA (reference sequence). CDR3 region: CRAGTGDYGYTF. The CDR3, as DNA: TGCAGAGCCGGGACAGGGGACTATGGCTACACCTTC.

The chain recombines TRBV15 with TRBJ2-5; 10 nucleotides align to TRBD1. V lost 0 bases and J lost 10; bases outside the gene matches: 8. The CDR3 length is 15 residues. Germline lookup yields CDR1 LNHNV and CDR2 YYDKDF (reference sequence). The CDR3 region is CATSRDRTGGRDQYF. The CDR3 DNA reads TGTGCCACCAGCAGAGACCGGACAGGGGGAAGGGACCAGTACTTC. The full variable domain, completed using reference TRBV15 and TRBJ2-5, is DAMVIQNPRYQVTQFGKPVTLSCSQTLNHNVMYWYQQKSSQAPKLLFHYYDKDFNNEADTPDNFQSRRPNTSFCFLDIRSPGLGDTAMYLCATSRDRTGGRDQYFGPGTRLLVL.

The chain combines TRBV20-1 with TRBJ2-3; D is tentatively TRBD1 or TRBD2 (6 bases each). The V end lost 7 bases, the J end lost 6 bases, and 23 bases lay between the germline ends. The CDR3 sequence is 15 residues long. Germline-derived CDR1 and CDR2 are DFQATT and SNEGSKA (reference sequence). The CDR3 region has the DNA TGCAGTGTGAGCCCAGGGGAGGCGTCGGGGGATACGCAGTATTTT. Amino acid sequence: CSVSPGEASGDTQYF.

CDR3 in DNA: TGTGCCAGCTCATCCCTGAGCACAGATACGCAGTATTTT. Encoded protein: CASSSLSTDTQYF. The rearrangement uses TRBV18 and TRBJ2-3; D gene uncertain. The V end lost 5 bases, the J end lost 0 bases, and 6 bases lay between the germline ends. This CDR3 is built from 13 residues. From germline, CDR1 is KGHSH and CDR2 LQKENI.

This clonotype has more than one count but fewer than ten. The rearrangement links TRBV28 to TRBJ2-2; the D gene is possibly TRBD1 (6 bases). The germline V and J ends were trimmed by 5 bases and 1 base, with 14 bases remaining between them. Germline V gene sequence: CDR1 MDHEN, CDR2 SYDVKM. CDR3 length: 16 residues. In nucleotides, the CDR3 is TGTGCCAGCAGTCCTAGACAGGTCCTGAACACCGGGGAGCTGTTTTTT. Its protein is CASSPRQVLNTGELFF.

This clonotype was counted a few times. The genes are TRBV10-3 and TRBJ1-6, with a tentative D call TRBD1 (5 bases). CDR3 length equals 15 residues. Germline values: CDR1 ENHRY, CDR2 SYGVKD. Trimming cost V 10 bases and J 7 bases, with 20 bases left between them. This CDR3 reads CATSVQGPKNSPLHF. DNA for the CDR3: TGTGCCACTTCGGTCCAGGGACCGAAAAATTCACCCCTCCACTTT.

A few counts support this clonotype. The rearrangement links TRBV20-1 to TRBJ2-2, with 8 bases matching TRBD2. Germline assignment: CDR1 DFQATT and CDR2 SNEGSKA (reference sequence). The CDR3 sequence is 17 residues long. Trimming removed 5 bases from V and 4 bases from J; junction bases left unmatched: 15. Written as DNA, the CDR3 is TGCAGTGCTCTCCTCCCCGGGAGGGCCGCGGGCACCGGGGAGCTGTTTTTT. Protein sequence: CSALLPGRAAGTGELFF.

This chain connects TRBV15 to TRBJ2-1, with D perhaps assigned TRBD1 or TRBD2 (5 bases each). With 4 bases removed from V and 6 bases from J, the gap between germline ends came to 16 bases. CDR1 and CDR2 (germline): LNHNV, YYDKDF (reference sequence). This CDR3 spans 15 amino acids. The CDR3 spells CATSNRDRNSNEQFF. The CDR3 DNA reads as TGTGCCACCAGCAACCGGGACCGAAACTCCAATGAGCAGTTCTTC. Full variable domain (remainder filled in from reference TRBV15 and TRBJ2-1): DAMVIQNPRYQVTQFGKPVTLSCSQTLNHNVMYWYQQKSSQAPKLLFHYYDKDFNNEADTPDNFQSRRPNTSFCFLDIRSPGLGDTAMYLCATSNRDRNSNEQFFGPGTRLTVL.

This clonotype occurred a few times. The rearrangement uses TRBV2 and TRBJ2-5; D gene ambiguous. The CDR3 extends over 13 amino acids. Germline V gene data show CDR1 as SNHLY and CDR2 as FYNNEI. The V and J ends lost 4 bases and 1 base respectively, with 7 bases between them. Here the CDR3 DNA reads TGTGCCAGCAGTGCCGGGTTCCAAGAGACCCAGTACTTC. It codes for CASSAGFQETQYF.

This clonotype was found once. V and J are TRBV20-1 and TRBJ2-3; 9 bases are shared with TRBD1. Unmatched junction bases numbered 8, after V lost 3 bases and J lost 4 bases. Germline V CDR1 and CDR2: DFQATT, SNEGSKA (reference sequence). The length of the CDR3 is 15 residues. The CDR3 bases are TGCAGTGCTAGCCGGGACAGGGATTACGCAGATACGCAGTATTTT. It specifies CSASRDRDYADTQYF.

V gene TRBV20-1 combines with J gene TRBJ1-5; 9 positions agree with TRBD1. V lost 3 bases and J lost 3; bases outside the gene matches: 6. The CDR3 is 15 residues long. Looked up from germline, CDR1 is DFQATT and CDR2 is SNEGSKA (reference sequence). The CDR3 reads CSARGTGGPNQPQHF. The CDR3 DNA sequence: TGCAGTGCTAGGGGTACAGGGGGCCCCAATCAGCCCCAGCATTTT.

This chain uses TRBV21-1 with TRBJ1-1; the DNA was not used to check the table's D call, TRBD1. TRBV21-1 counts as a pseudogene. CDR3 length: 15 amino acids. The CDR3 is CASSSRTGGPHEAFF. The DNA of the CDR3 is TGTGCCAGCAGCTCCCGGACAGGGGGCCCCCATGAAGCTTTCTTT.

The V and J genes are TRBV6-1 and TRBJ1-3; D not resolved. Between the trimmed V and J ends, which lost 7 bases and 8 bases, there was a span of 9 bases. CDR3 length: 11 residues. Germline V gene data show CDR1 as MNHNS and CDR2 as SASEGT. CDR3 in amino acids: CASKKEDTIYF. The CDR3 DNA follows: TGTGCCAGCAAAAAGGAGGACACCATATATTTT.